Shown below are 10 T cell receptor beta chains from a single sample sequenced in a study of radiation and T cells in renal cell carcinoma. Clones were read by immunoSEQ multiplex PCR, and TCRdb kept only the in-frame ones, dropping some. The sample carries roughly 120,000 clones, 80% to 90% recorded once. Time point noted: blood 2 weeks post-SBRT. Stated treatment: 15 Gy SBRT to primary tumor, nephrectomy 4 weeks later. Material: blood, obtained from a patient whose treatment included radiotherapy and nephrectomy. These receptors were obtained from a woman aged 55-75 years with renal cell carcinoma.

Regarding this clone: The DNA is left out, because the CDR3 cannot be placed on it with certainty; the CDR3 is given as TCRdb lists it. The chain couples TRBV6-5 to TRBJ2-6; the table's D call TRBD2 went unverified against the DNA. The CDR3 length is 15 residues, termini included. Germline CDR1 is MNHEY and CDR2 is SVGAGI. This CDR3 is CASSLEKAGANVLTF.

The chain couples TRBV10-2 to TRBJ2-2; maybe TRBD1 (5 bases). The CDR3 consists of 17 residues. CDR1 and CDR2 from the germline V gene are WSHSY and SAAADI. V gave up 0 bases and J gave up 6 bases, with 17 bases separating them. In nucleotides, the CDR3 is TGCGCCAGCAGTGAGTCGGGTTCCAGGGCGGAAGCCGGGGAGCTGTTTTTT. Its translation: CASSESGSRAEAGELFF.

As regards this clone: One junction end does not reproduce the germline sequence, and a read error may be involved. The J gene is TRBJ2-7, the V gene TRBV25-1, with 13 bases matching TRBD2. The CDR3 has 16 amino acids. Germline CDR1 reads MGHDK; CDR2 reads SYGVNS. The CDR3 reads CASSDPGLAGSFEQYF. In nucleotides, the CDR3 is TGTGCCAGCAGTGACCCGGGACTAGCGGGATCCTTCGAGCAGTACTTC.

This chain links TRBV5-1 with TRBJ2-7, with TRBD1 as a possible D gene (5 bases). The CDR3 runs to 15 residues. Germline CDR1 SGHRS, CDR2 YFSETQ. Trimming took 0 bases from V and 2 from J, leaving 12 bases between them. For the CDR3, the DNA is TGCGCCAGCAGCTTGGTAGGGGCAGGGCCCTACGAGCAGTACTTC. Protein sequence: CASSLVGAGPYEQYF.

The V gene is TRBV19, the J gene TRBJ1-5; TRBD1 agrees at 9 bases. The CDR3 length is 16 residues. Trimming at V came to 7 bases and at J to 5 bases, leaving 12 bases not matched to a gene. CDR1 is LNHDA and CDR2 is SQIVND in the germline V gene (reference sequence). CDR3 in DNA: TGTGCCAGTAACCATATACCGGGACAGGGACATCAGCCCCAGCATTTT. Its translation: CASNHIPGQGHQPQHF.

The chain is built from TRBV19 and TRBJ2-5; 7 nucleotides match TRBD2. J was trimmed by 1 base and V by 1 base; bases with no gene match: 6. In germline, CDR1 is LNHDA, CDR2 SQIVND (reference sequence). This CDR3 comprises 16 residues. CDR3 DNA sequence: TGTGCCAGTAGTATAGTGCCTAGCGGAGTCCAAGAGACCCAGTACTTC. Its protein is CASSIVPSGVQETQYF.

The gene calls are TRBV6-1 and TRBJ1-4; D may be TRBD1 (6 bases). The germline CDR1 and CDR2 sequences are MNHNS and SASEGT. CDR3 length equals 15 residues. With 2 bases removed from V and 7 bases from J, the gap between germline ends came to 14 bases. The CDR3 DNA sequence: TGTGCCAGCAGTGAAAGAGATAGGGGGAGTGAAAAACTGTTTTTT. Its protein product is CASSERDRGSEKLFF.

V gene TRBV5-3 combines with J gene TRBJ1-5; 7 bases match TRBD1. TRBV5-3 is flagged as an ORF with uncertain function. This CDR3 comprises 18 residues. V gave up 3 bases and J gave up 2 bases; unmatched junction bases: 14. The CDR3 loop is CARSSRGTRHIGNQPQHF. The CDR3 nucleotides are TGTGCCAGAAGCTCCAGGGGGACTCGCCATATCGGCAATCAGCCCCAGCATTTT.

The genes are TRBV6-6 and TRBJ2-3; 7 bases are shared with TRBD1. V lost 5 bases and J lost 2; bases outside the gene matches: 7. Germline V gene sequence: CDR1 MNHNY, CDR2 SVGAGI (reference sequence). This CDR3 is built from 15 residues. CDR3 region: CASSPRDRPTDTQYF. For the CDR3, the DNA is TGTGCCAGCAGTCCCCGGGACAGACCCACAGATACGCAGTATTTT.

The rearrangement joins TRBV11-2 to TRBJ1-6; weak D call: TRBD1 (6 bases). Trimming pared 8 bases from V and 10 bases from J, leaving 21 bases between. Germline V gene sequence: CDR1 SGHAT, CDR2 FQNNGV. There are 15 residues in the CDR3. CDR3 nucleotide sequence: TGTGCCAGCGCAGGACCGGGACAAGGGATGTCACCCCTCCACTTT. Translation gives CASAGPGQGMSPLHF.